This T cell receptor (beta chain) appears in the sequencing data of a study of T cells in Graves' hyperthyroidism and ophthalmopathy. On the study more broadly: Pretreatment peripheral blood was obtained at initial diagnosis. Broader study findings: Ophthalmopathy was predicted by the model a median of about six months ahead of onset.

This clonotype was detected many times. Antigen specificity is unknown. Per the germline V gene, CDR1 is DFQATT and CDR2 is SNEGSKA (reference sequence). This CDR3 is built from 15 residues. V trimming: 3 bases; J trimming: 8 bases; junction bases outside the gene matches: 7. Amplification of TCR beta CDR3 regions used RNA as the template. Initially, a first-round RT-PCR of the TCR CDR3 employed the HTBI primer set. TCRdb reanalysed the multiplex PCR reads using MiXCR and keeps one entry per CDR3 protein. The table includes about 640,000 distinct CDR3 sequences, about 14% detected once. The chain joins TRBV20-1 to TRBJ2-1, with 13 bases identical to TRBD2. This TCR came from a woman in her fifties or sixties with Graves' ophthalmopathy. Sequenced input: blood. The CDR3 loop reads CSASSGTSGTYEQFF. CDR3 bases: TGCAGTGCTAGTTCCGGGACTAGCGGGACCTATGAGCAGTTCTTC.